The 21 T cell receptor beta chains below were found in one sample sequenced in a study of tumor and adjacent non-tumor tissue in lung cancer. This sample's RNA came from whole unsorted tissue. Three rounds of nested PCR, following a modified ARM-PCR protocol, produced the TCRbeta library. Each CDR3 protein gets one entry after TCRdb re-called the multiplex PCR reads with MiXCR. The sample consists of some 71,000 distinct CDR3 sequences, over 55% of them appearing once. The sample taken for sequencing was lung tumor tissue. The receptors derive from a middle-aged woman with non-small cell lung cancer.

A word on this clonotype: This may come from a read error, since a much larger clone is one base off. This chain uses TRBV30 with TRBJ1-2; a weak D match, TRBD1 (5 bases). Germline loops: CDR1 GTSNPN, CDR2 SVGIG (reference sequence). This CDR3 has 13 residues. In nucleotides, the CDR3 is TGTGTCTGGAGTCGGGGGGAAAACTATGGCTACACCTTC. It specifies CVWSRGENYGYTF.

Note on this clonotype: In this CDR3 the conserved last residue, phenylalanine or tryptophan, is missing, so a read error is likely. The chain combines TRBV6-1 with TRBJ2-3, with TRBD1 matching over 10 bases. CDR3 length: 15 amino acids. Per germline, CDR1 MNHNS and CDR2 SASEGT. CDR3 DNA sequence: TGTGCCAGCACCCCAGACAGGGGGCGCACGGATACGCAGTATTCT. Amino acids: CASTPDRGRTDTQYS.

This clonotype appeared a few times. The chain has TRBV6-6 and TRBJ1-6; D uncertain. V lost 4 bases and J lost 9, with 4 bases in between. The CDR3 length is 11 residues. Germline V gene lookup returns CDR1 MNHNY and CDR2 SVGAGI (reference sequence). This CDR3 is CASSSASPLHF. Here the CDR3 DNA reads TGTGCCAGCAGTTCGGCTTCACCCCTCCACTTT.

In the case of this clonotype: The junction does not match germline at one end; this may be a read error. The V gene is TRBV12-3 or TRBV12-4, the J gene TRBJ2-7; D is unclear. The CDR3 runs 13 residues. This CDR3 is CTSSLTDSYEQYF. The DNA of the CDR3 is TGTACCAGCAGTTTAACTGATTCATACGAGCAGTACTTC.

This clonotype was seen a handful of times. The germline gene is not matched at one end of the junction; a read error may be the cause. The chain uses TRBV29-1 and TRBJ2-1; D is uncertain. Germline CDR1 is SQVTM and CDR2 is ANQGSEA. This CDR3 comprises 11 residues. CDR3 sequence: CSAPTDTEQLF. The CDR3, as DNA: TGCAGCGCACCCACAGATACTGAGCAGCTCTTC.

The chain couples TRBV12-3 or TRBV12-4 to TRBJ1-1; D not resolved. This CDR3 has 14 amino acids. V lost 6 bases, J lost 6 bases, and 17 bases lay in between. CDR3 nucleotides: TGTGCCAGCAGCTTAAGCCTGGGTGGGGCTGAAGCTTTCTTT. Its protein is CASSLSLGGAEAFF.

The chain has TRBV30 and TRBJ2-1; TRBD2 matches 8 bases. The V gene's germline CDR1 is GTSNPN and CDR2 SVGIG (reference sequence). This CDR3 has 14 residues. With 5 bases clipped from V and 12 bases from J, the junction kept 15 bases outside the gene matches. The CDR3 is CAWDPELAVGGQFF. CDR3 in DNA: TGTGCCTGGGATCCGGAACTAGCGGTAGGTGGGCAGTTCTTC.

A word on this clonotype: A read error may produce the germline difference seen at one junction end. The CDR3 DNA reads as TGTGTCAGCAGCTCAACATTAGAGACAAACCGGAGTTCACCTCTCCACTTT. Translating gives CVSSSTLETNRSSPLHF. This rearrangement joins TRBV11-2 to TRBJ1-6, with unresolved D. The germline CDR1 and CDR2 sequences are SGHAT and FQNNGV. CDR3 length equals 17 residues.

This clonotype was counted only a few times. An end of the junction does not agree with germline; a read error may underlie this. The chain uses TRBV11-2 and TRBJ2-2, with 7 bases matching TRBD2. The germline CDR1 and CDR2 sequences are SGHAT and FQNNGV. This CDR3 is 13 amino acids long. The CDR3 DNA follows: TGTGCCAGCGGGACTACGAACACGGGGGACCTGTTTTTT. As protein: CASGTTNTGDLFF.

Note on this clonotype: Germline is not matched at one junction end, which may reflect a read error. The chain employs TRBV6-6 and TRBJ2-2; D is perhaps TRBD1 or TRBD2 (5 bases each). The CDR3 is made up of 16 amino acids. The germline CDR1 and CDR2 sequences are MNHNY and SVGAGI (reference sequence). The CDR3 loop reads CASSNGAGESTGELFF. Written as DNA, the CDR3 is TGTGCCAGCAGTAATGGGGCCGGGGAAAGCACCGGGGAGTTGTTTTTT.

In this sample, this clonotype turned up once. This chain joins TRBV11-2 and TRBJ2-5; 8 bases map to TRBD2. This CDR3 is built from 18 residues. Per germline, CDR1 SGHAT and CDR2 FQNNGV. CDR3 region: CTNSPNGGGLRLQETQYF. The CDR3 coding sequence is TGTACCAACAGCCCTAACGGGGGGGGGCTCCGCTTGCAAGAGACCCAGTACTTC.

Note on this clonotype: At one of its ends the junction is not consistent with the germline gene, which may arise from a read error. The chain carries TRBV29-1 and TRBJ2-1; 9 positions agree with TRBD2. This CDR3 comprises 17 residues. Germline V CDR1 and CDR2: SQVTM, ANQGSEA. In DNA, the CDR3 is TGTAGCATGGGAGGGGAGGCGGGAGGGCCCGTCGGCAATAAGCAGTTCTTC. Its protein product is CSMGGEAGGPVGNKQFF.

This clonotype appeared once. Possible read error: a much larger clone is one base away. The gene calls are TRBV20-1 and TRBJ2-5, with D possibly being TRBD1 (6 bases). The CDR3 consists of 14 residues. CDR1 DFQATT and CDR2 SNEGSKA come from the germline V gene (reference sequence). CDR3 sequence reads: CSAFSRTGLETRYF. CDR3 coding DNA: TGCAGTGCTTTTTCCCGAACAGGGTTGGAGACCCGGTACTTC.

This clonotype was detected many times. This chain connects TRBV28 to TRBJ1-5, with D perhaps matching TRBD1 (5 bases). V lost 5 bases and J lost 0, with 11 bases in between. Germline CDR1 MDHEN, CDR2 SYDVKM. The CDR3 spans 15 residues. CDR3 sequence (DNA): TGTGCCAGCAGTCACGACAGTATTAGCAATCAGCCCCAGCATTTT. Its translation is CASSHDSISNQPQHF.

Turning to this clonotype: At one end the junction does not follow the germline gene, possibly because of a read error. CDR3 in amino acids: CASSLASGNKSSLHF. As DNA, the CDR3 is TGTGCCAGCAGCTTAGCCTCGGGGAATAAATCATCCCTCCATTTT. The chain combines TRBV11-2 with TRBJ1-6; D is unclear. Germline V gene sequence: CDR1 SGHAT, CDR2 FQNNGV. The length of the CDR3 is 15 residues.

Turning to this clonotype: One end of the junction is discordant with germline, which a read error may explain. In DNA form, the CDR3 reads TGTGCCAGTAGCTCCGACAGGGCAACGAGCTCCTACATTGAGCAGTTCTTC. Translated: CASSSDRATSSYIEQFF. This sequence joins TRBV19 and TRBJ2-1, with 7 bases that match TRBD1. CDR1 is LNHDA, CDR2 SQIVND, per germline (reference sequence). The CDR3 is 17 amino acids.

A note on this clonotype: A junction end diverges from the germline sequence, so it may reflect a read error. The V gene is TRBV11-3, the J gene TRBJ2-3; D is undetermined. CDR3 length: 13 amino acids. The germline V gene encodes CDR1 SGHNT and CDR2 YENEEA. CDR3 sequence (DNA): TGTACCAGCAGCTTAATCCTCGCAGATGCACAGTATTTT. This sequence encodes CTSSLILADAQYF.

In its sample, this clonotype was seen a few times. The J gene is TRBJ2-1, the V gene TRBV5-1; 8 positions match TRBD2. V dropped 4 bases and J dropped 0; count of bases not matched to a gene: 21. There are 21 residues in the CDR3. Per germline, CDR1 SGHRS and CDR2 YFSETQ. The chain's CDR3 is CASSRTSLKRGPPSSYNEQFF. The DNA of the CDR3 is TGCGCCAGCAGCCGAACCTCGTTAAAGCGGGGGCCTCCGAGCTCCTACAATGAGCAGTTCTTC.

Concerning this clonotype: Possible read error: a much larger clone is one base away. The J gene is TRBJ2-5, the V gene TRBV20-1; TRBD1 is a possible D gene (6 bases). CDR3 length: 14 residues. The germline V gene has CDR1 DFQATT and CDR2 SNEGSKA (reference sequence). CDR3 sequence: CGARDRWRKETQYF. The CDR3 nucleotides are TGCGGTGCAAGAGACAGGTGGAGGAAAGAGACCCAGTACTTC.

As for this clonotype: Its ends do not fully match the called genes, so a read error is possible. DNA for the CDR3: TGTGCCAGCAGCGGCCCGGGACTAGGAGGGTCCACAGATACGCAGTACTTT. Its translation: CASSGPGLGGSTDTQYF. The rearrangement links TRBV7-9 to TRBJ2-3; 8 bases fit TRBD2. The CDR3 sequence is 17 residues long. Germline values: CDR1 SEHNR, CDR2 FQNEAQ (reference sequence).

In regard to this clonotype: The CDR3 end shows no conserved phenylalanine or tryptophan, and so a read error is likely. V and J are TRBV11-2 and TRBJ2-3, with no clear D. CDR1 is SGHAT, CDR2 FQNNGV, per germline. The V end lost 5 bases, the J end lost 6 bases, and 9 bases lay between the germline ends. The CDR3 length is 12 residues. CDR3 region: CASSPDTDTQYS. The CDR3 bases are TGTGCCAGCAGCCCAGACACGGATACGCAGTATTCT.